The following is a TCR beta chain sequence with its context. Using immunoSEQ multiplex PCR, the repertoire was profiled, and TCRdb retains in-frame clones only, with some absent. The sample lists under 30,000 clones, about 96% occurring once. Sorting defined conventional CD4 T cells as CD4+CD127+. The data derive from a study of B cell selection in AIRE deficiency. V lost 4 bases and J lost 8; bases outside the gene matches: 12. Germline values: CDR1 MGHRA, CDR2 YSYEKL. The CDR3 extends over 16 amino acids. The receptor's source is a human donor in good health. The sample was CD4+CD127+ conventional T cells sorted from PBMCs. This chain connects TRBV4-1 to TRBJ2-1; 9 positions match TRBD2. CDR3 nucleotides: TGCGCCAGCAGCCCGGGGGGTAGCGGGAGTTTTTATGAGCAGTTCTTC. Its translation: CASSPGGSGSFYEQFF.